The 21 T cell receptor beta chains given below trace back to one sample, sequenced in a study of T cell responses to AZD1222 COVID-19 vaccine. Libraries were prepared by immunoSEQ multiplex PCR; TCRdb keeps only in-frame clonotypes and omits some of them. This sample carries around 97,000 clones, about nine tenths of them seen once, and the ten largest clones take 4% to 6%. The sample here was peripheral blood, taken on day 0 of AZD1222 vaccination. All receptors derive from an adult in good health.

The genes are TRBV2 and TRBJ1-2; D gene unclear. Germline V gives CDR1 SNHLY, CDR2 FYNNEI. This CDR3 is 13 amino acids long. Trimming removed 6 bases at V and 1 base at J, with 9 bases between. The CDR3 loop reads CASRGFNNYGYTF. CDR3 nucleotides: TGTGCCAGCAGGGGATTTAATAACTATGGCTACACCTTC.

This clone was seen a single time. The chain uses TRBV3-1 (or the pseudogene TRBV3-2) and TRBJ1-1; D remains ambiguous. Trimming left V 1 base short and J 1 base short, with 7 bases between. Per the germline V gene, CDR1 is LGHDT and CDR2 is YNNKEL (reference sequence). This CDR3 region has 14 residues. The CDR3 DNA follows: TGTGCCAGCAGCCAAGGAATGGCGAACACTGAAGCTTTCTTT. This translates into CASSQGMANTEAFF.

This rearrangement joins TRBV29-1 to TRBJ2-5, with D hard to call. The CDR3 sequence is 13 residues long. The V gene's germline CDR1 is SQVTM and CDR2 ANQGSEA. The V and J ends lost 7 bases and 1 base respectively, with 13 bases between them. The CDR3 nucleotides read TGCAGCGGGAGCAGATTTCCCCAAGAGACCCAGTACTTC. Its protein is CSGSRFPQETQYF.

The chain employs TRBV6-1 and TRBJ1-5, with TRBD1 identical over 10 bases. V gave up 4 bases and J gave up 3 bases; unmatched junction bases: 6. CDR1 MNHNS and CDR2 SASEGT come from the germline V gene. This CDR3 has 16 residues. CDR3 coding DNA: TGTGCCAGCAGTGCTACCGGGACAGGGGCCAATCAGCCCCAGCATTTT. This sequence encodes CASSATGTGANQPQHF.

This chain connects TRBV28 to TRBJ2-4; D may correspond to TRBD1 or TRBD2 (5 bases each). V dropped 2 bases and J dropped 2 bases, with 13 bases sitting between them. Germline V gene sequence: CDR1 MDHEN, CDR2 SYDVKM. The CDR3 contains 16 residues. CDR3 coding DNA: TGTGCCAGCAGTTTACTGGGGACGCAATCCAAAAACATTCAGTACTTC. Its protein is CASSLLGTQSKNIQYF.

This clone was counted between two and nine times. The rearrangement links TRBV11-3 to TRBJ2-1; a weak D match, TRBD1 (6 bases). Trimming cost V 3 bases and J 7 bases, with 16 bases left between them. Germline V lookup: CDR1 SGHNT, CDR2 YENEEA. This CDR3 spans 15 amino acids. CDR3 sequence (DNA): TGTGCCAGCAGCTTTGAGGGTGGGACAAGGAATGAGCAGTTCTTC. Encoded protein: CASSFEGGTRNEQFF. Full variable domain (rest looked up from reference TRBV11-3 and TRBJ2-1): EAGVVQSPRYKIIEKKQPVAFWCNPISGHNTLYWYLQNLGQGPELLIRYENEEAVDDSQLPKDRFSAERLKGVDSTLKIQPAELGDSAVYLCASSFEGGTRNEQFFGPGTRLTVL.

V gene TRBV6-5 combines with J gene TRBJ1-1; 9 nucleotides match TRBD1. Germline V gene data show CDR1 as MNHEY and CDR2 as SVGAGI. The CDR3 is 14 amino acids. Trimming removed 5 bases from V and 7 bases from J; junction bases left unmatched: 8. This CDR3 is CASSPGQGFGEAFF. Written as DNA, the CDR3 is TGTGCCAGCAGTCCGGGACAGGGATTCGGTGAAGCTTTCTTT.

The chain uses TRBV20-1 and TRBJ1-5; the D is unclear. Trimming stripped 3 bases from V and 3 bases from J, with 9 bases between. The germline CDR1 and CDR2 sequences are DFQATT and SNEGSKA (reference sequence). This CDR3 has 13 residues. The CDR3 is CSASLGSNQPQHF. In DNA, the CDR3 is TGCAGTGCTAGTTTGGGCTCCAATCAGCCCCAGCATTTT.

This chain uses TRBV6-6 with TRBJ2-1; TRBD1 is a possible D gene (5 bases). V lost 10 bases to trimming and J lost 8 bases, with 18 bases between them. The CDR3 sequence is 13 residues long. Germline-derived CDR1 and CDR2 are MNHNY and SVGAGI (reference sequence). DNA of the CDR3: TGTGCCATTCAGGGTGGGGTTGTCGATGAGCAGTTCTTC. The encoded protein is CAIQGGVVDEQFF.

The rearrangement joins TRBV30 to TRBJ2-3; D call uncertain. This CDR3 is built from 15 residues. With 3 bases removed from V and 2 bases from J, the gap between germline ends came to 15 bases. Germline V gene data show CDR1 as GTSNPN and CDR2 as SVGIG (reference sequence). In nucleotides, the CDR3 is TGTGCCTGGAGCCCCGGGTTCGTGGACACAGATACGCAGTATTTT. This encodes CAWSPGFVDTDTQYF.

This clone came up once. This chain uses TRBV19 with TRBJ2-7; 7 bases are a match to TRBD2. Germline V gene lookup returns CDR1 LNHDA and CDR2 SQIVND (reference sequence). After removal of 7 bases from V and 7 bases from J, the junction contained 10 bases not matched to a gene. The CDR3 spans 13 residues. The DNA for the CDR3 is TGTGCCAGTACCGGGGGGTCCTTCTGGGAGCAGTACTTC. Translation gives CASTGGSFWEQYF.

The chain couples TRBV4-1 to TRBJ1-1; perhaps TRBD1 as D (5 bases). This CDR3 is built from 18 residues. Germline V gives CDR1 MGHRA, CDR2 YSYEKL. Trimming removed 10 bases from V and 1 base from J, with 28 bases in between. The CDR3 nucleotides read TGCGCCACCCCTCTCGATGGGGAAGGGGAGGCGGGGAACACTGAAGCTTTCTTT. Translated: CATPLDGEGEAGNTEAFF.

This chain uses TRBV28 with TRBJ1-1; the D gene is possibly TRBD1 (6 bases). Trimming removed 1 base from V and 1 base from J, with 16 bases in between. The CDR3 has 17 residues. CDR1 is MDHEN and CDR2 is SYDVKM in the germline V gene. CDR3 nucleotides: TGTGCCAGCAGTTTATCAGGGGTAGGACGGAAGAACACTGAAGCTTTCTTT. Translation: CASSLSGVGRKNTEAFF.

V is TRBV5-1 and J is TRBJ2-5; 10 nucleotides align to TRBD2. Germline CDR1 is SGHRS and CDR2 is YFSETQ. This CDR3 spans 15 amino acids. V lost 6 bases to trimming and J lost 2 bases; unmatched junction nucleotides: 7. The CDR3 is CASISGGSSQETQYF. The CDR3 bases are TGCGCCAGCATTAGCGGGGGGTCTTCACAAGAGACCCAGTACTTC.

This chain connects TRBV27 to TRBJ1-1; TRBD1 agrees at 11 bases. Trimming took 7 bases from V and 4 from J; bases not matched to a gene: 5. Germline V gene data show CDR1 as MNHEY and CDR2 as SMNVEV (reference sequence). The CDR3 contains 14 residues. CDR3 region: CASTAGTGGTEAFF. The CDR3 nucleotides read TGTGCCAGCACCGCCGGGACAGGGGGCACTGAAGCTTTCTTT.

The J gene is TRBJ2-2, the V gene TRBV19; maybe TRBD2 (5 bases). The CDR3 length is 12 residues. The germline CDR1 and CDR2 sequences are LNHDA and SQIVND (reference sequence). V was cut by 7 bases and J by 7 bases, with 10 bases left in between. DNA for the CDR3: TGTGCCAGTAAAGGGAGCCACGGGGAGCTGTTTTTT. Translated: CASKGSHGELFF.

This chain joins TRBV9 and TRBJ2-2; 8 positions agree with TRBD2. V lost 3 bases to trimming and J lost 2 bases; unmatched junction nucleotides: 9. Germline V CDR1 and CDR2: SGDLS, YYNGEE. This CDR3 comprises 17 residues. DNA for the CDR3: TGTGCCAGCAGCGCCAAGGGACTAGATTTAAACACCGGGGAGCTGTTTTTT. Its translation is CASSAKGLDLNTGELFF.

The V and J genes are TRBV6-6 and TRBJ2-2; D is unresolved. Germline V CDR1 and CDR2: MNHNY, SVGAGI (reference sequence). This CDR3 contains 11 residues. With 10 bases removed from V and 6 bases from J, the gap between germline ends came to 9 bases. This chain's CDR3 is CATYGSGELFF. As DNA, the CDR3 is TGTGCCACCTACGGTTCCGGGGAGCTGTTTTTT.

This clone has more than one count but fewer than ten. This chain links TRBV30 with TRBJ2-7; 10 bases fit TRBD1. Germline CDR1 is GTSNPN and CDR2 is SVGIG (reference sequence). This CDR3 has 14 residues. J lost 6 bases, V lost 2 bases, and 7 bases had no gene match. Here the CDR3 DNA reads TGTGCCTGGAGTCCTGGGACAGGGGATGTCGAGCAGTACTTC. Translated: CAWSPGTGDVEQYF.

The chain uses TRBV18 and TRBJ2-7, with 10 nucleotides matching TRBD1. In germline, CDR1 is KGHSH, CDR2 LQKENI. With V trimmed by 4 bases and J by 0 bases, 6 bases remained unmatched. The CDR3 loop spans 16 amino acids. CDR3 DNA: TGTGCCAGCTCACGAGGACAGGGGGTAGGCTCCTACGAGCAGTACTTC. Residues: CASSRGQGVGSYEQYF.

The V gene is TRBV7-9, the J gene TRBJ2-5; tentatively, D is TRBD1 (6 bases). V lost 1 base and J lost 7, with 13 bases in between. The CDR3 consists of 14 residues. Germline loops: CDR1 SEHNR, CDR2 FQNEAQ (reference sequence). The CDR3 reads CASSLDRRGGTQYF. As DNA, the CDR3 is TGTGCCAGCAGCTTAGACAGGCGAGGGGGGACCCAGTACTTC.